This is a list of T cell receptor beta chains from one sample in a study of T cells in Graves' hyperthyroidism and ophthalmopathy. Each CDR3 protein gets one entry after TCRdb re-called the multiplex PCR reads with MiXCR. Of just under 750,000 distinct CDR3 sequences listed, roughly a third were seen once; the top ten hold about a third. Sequencing was performed on blood. Receptors were obtained from a woman in her thirties or forties with Graves' hyperthyroidism. Each CDR3 is given with its conserved first and last residue. Each record gives: clone size, D gene, V gene, J gene, CDR3 DNA, CDR3 protein. The D gene is left open where the match is weak. Expanded clones are given a class, and other clones once, few, many or no size at all.

many	-	TRBV25-1	TRBJ1-1	TGTGCCAGCATAACAGGGCAGAACACTGAAGCTTTCTTT	CASITGQNTEAFF
many	TRBD1	TRBV7-9	TRBJ1-1	TGTGCCAGCAGCTCCGGGACAGGGAACACTGAAGCTTTCTTT	CASSSGTGNTEAFF
few	TRBD2	TRBV2	TRBJ2-5	TGTGCCAGCAGTAACATACTAGCGGGGAAAGAGACCCAGTACTTC	CASSNILAGKETQYF
-	-	TRBV5-4	TRBJ2-2	TGTGCCAGCGGCCCAGTTATCGGGGAGTACACCGGGGAGCTGTTTTTT	CASGPVIGEYTGELFF
-	TRBD1	TRBV24-1	TRBJ1-2	TGTGCCACCAGTGACCAGACAGGGAACTATGGCTACACCTTC	CATSDQTGNYGYTF
-	-	TRBV7-2	TRBJ1-3	TGTGCCAGCAGCTTAGGGCGGGGGACCTCTGGAAACACCATATATTTT	CASSLGRGTSGNTIYF
many	-	TRBV12-3/TRBV12-4	TRBJ2-7	TGTGCCAGCAGTTTCCAGGGTCCCTACGAGCAGTACTTC	CASSFQGPYEQYF
-	-	TRBV10-3	TRBJ2-7	TGTGCCATCAGTGCTAGGGGTCCGGGACTCTCATACTACGAGCAGTACTTC	CAISARGPGLSYYEQYF
few	-	TRBV4-3	TRBJ1-2	TGCGCCAGCAGCCGTGTTTCAGGGGACGGTGGCTACACCTTC	CASSRVSGDGGYTF
many	TRBD1	TRBV29-1	TRBJ1-2	TGCAGCGCCCCCAGGGGGCTCAAGGACGGCTACACCTTC	CSAPRGLKDGYTF
many	-	TRBV2	TRBJ1-5	TGTGCCAGCGAGGCAGGGCGGAGCAATCAGCCCCAGCATTTT	CASEAGRSNQPQHF
many	-	TRBV2	TRBJ1-6	TGTGCCAGCAGCCGGGGTCATAATTCACCCCTCCACTTT	CASSRGHNSPLHF
few	-	TRBV24-1	TRBJ1-5	TGTGCCACCCGATTTAGCAATCAGCCCCAGCATTTT	CATRFSNQPQHF
-	TRBD2	TRBV12-3/TRBV12-4	TRBJ2-6	TGTGCCAGCAGTTTACGGCCGGGGGCACTAGCGGGCAGCCTCTCTGGGGCCAACGTCCTGACTTTC	CASSLRPGALAGSLSGANVLTF
many	-	TRBV10-1	TRBJ1-4	TGCGCCAGCAGTGAGCGGGCAACTAATGAAAAACTGTTTTTT	CASSERATNEKLFF
many	-	TRBV2	TRBJ2-7	TGTGCCAGCATAAGGACCCCTGGGGGCGAGCAGTACTTC	CASIRTPGGEQYF
many	-	TRBV4-3	TRBJ2-5	TGCGCCAGCAGCCAAGGAGGAGGGGCTGAGACCCAGTACTTC	CASSQGGGAETQYF
-	TRBD2	TRBV5-1	TRBJ2-2	TGCGCCAGCAGCACAAGGACTAGCGGGGTCAACACCGGGGAGCTGTTTTTT	CASSTRTSGVNTGELFF
-	-	TRBV25-1	TRBJ2-2	TGTGCCAGCACCCCTAGGGGGTTTTCGACCGGGGAGCTGTTTTTT	CASTPRGFSTGELFF
many	-	TRBV2	TRBJ2-7	TGTGCCAGGTCAGGGTCCCACGAGCAGTACTTC	CARSGSHEQYF
many	-	TRBV7-6	TRBJ1-2	TGTGCCAGCAGCTTAAGCAGGGAATCAGGCTACACCTTC	CASSLSRESGYTF
many	TRBD2	TRBV20-1	TRBJ2-5	TGCAGTGCTAGAGATCTCGCGGGGGGATATCAAGAGACCCAGTACTTC	CSARDLAGGYQETQYF
-	-	TRBV7-9	TRBJ1-2	TGTGCCAGCAGCTCGCCGAGAGGGGCCTGGAGCTACACCTTC	CASSSPRGAWSYTF
-	-	TRBV19	TRBJ2-7	TGTGCCAGTAGACCTCGGGGGTTTCCCTACGAGCAGTACTTC	CASRPRGFPYEQYF
many	TRBD1	TRBV7-6	TRBJ1-2	TGTGCCAGCAGCGAGGGACAGGGGGCGGGTTATGGCTACACCTTC	CASSEGQGAGYGYTF
-	-	TRBV7-9	TRBJ2-1	TGTGCCAGCATGACGGGGGACTCCTACAATGAGCAGTTCTTC	CASMTGDSYNEQFF
few	-	TRBV20-1	TRBJ1-2	TGCAGTGCTAGAGACAGGGAGGATGGCTACACCTTC	CSARDREDGYTF